These 17 T cell receptor beta chains share one sample of origin, sequenced in a study of shared clonotypes between healthy human individuals. The protocol was immunoSEQ multiplex PCR, while the TCRdb copy is restricted to in-frame clones and leaves out a portion. The table includes approximately 1.5 million clones, 95% to 99% detected once. Sequenced material: naive CD4+ T cells sorted from blood. Documented subset: CD45RA+ positively selected. Receptors originate from a man younger than 45 in good health.

This chain links TRBV28 with TRBJ1-3; the D gene is possibly TRBD1 (6 bases). The CDR3 runs to 16 residues. Looked up from germline, CDR1 is MDHEN and CDR2 is SYDVKM. V lost 5 bases and J lost 0, with 14 bases in between. The CDR3 DNA sequence: TGTGCCAGCAGTGTGACAGGTCGCCCCTCTGGAAACACCATATATTTT. Amino acids: CASSVTGRPSGNTIYF.

In regard to this clone: The identical CDR3 is also encoded by other nucleotide sequences in the sample. The rearrangement joins TRBV5-1 to TRBJ2-1; 15 bases agree with TRBD2. Germline lookup yields CDR1 SGHRS and CDR2 YFSETQ. The CDR3 covers 15 residues. J lost 6 bases, V lost 4 bases, and 2 bases had no gene match. This CDR3 reads CASSPGLAGGNEQFF. DNA for the CDR3: TGCGCCAGCAGCCCGGGACTAGCGGGAGGCAATGAGCAGTTCTTC.

In the case of this clone: At the DNA level, this CDR3 is encoded by other sequences in the same sample as well. The rearrangement links TRBV6-1 to TRBJ2-7; tentatively, D is TRBD1 or TRBD2 (6 bases each). Trimming shortened V by 6 bases and J by 2 bases, and 8 bases separated the two germline ends. This CDR3 region has 12 residues. Germline loops: CDR1 MNHNS, CDR2 SASEGT. CDR3 residues: CASSGGPYEQYF. In DNA form, the CDR3 reads TGTGCCAGCAGCGGGGGCCCCTACGAGCAGTACTTC.

The chain couples TRBV5-4 to TRBJ2-5; TRBD1 is a possible D gene (7 bases). Germline V gene lookup returns CDR1 SGHNT and CDR2 YYREEE (reference sequence). This CDR3 has 17 residues. The V gene lost 0 bases and the J gene lost 5 bases, with 20 bases spanning the gap. The CDR3, as DNA: TGTGCCAGCAGCTTGGGACAGGGCCGCCGAGGGGGGGAGACCCAGTACTTC. Translation: CASSLGQGRRGGETQYF.

This rearrangement joins TRBV18 to TRBJ2-5; 9 bases are a match to TRBD1. Germline-derived CDR1 and CDR2 are KGHSH and LQKENI. The junction had 5 bases not matched to a gene; V was cut back by 6 bases and J by 0 bases. This CDR3 is 15 amino acids long. CDR3 sequence: CASSPWDRDQETQYF. As DNA, the CDR3 is TGTGCCAGCTCTCCATGGGACAGGGACCAAGAGACCCAGTACTTC.

The chain has TRBV10-3 and TRBJ2-1, with D perhaps assigned TRBD1 or TRBD2 (6 bases each). The CDR3 extends over 16 amino acids. The V end lost 3 bases, the J end lost 2 bases, and 14 bases lay between the germline ends. Per the germline V gene, CDR1 is ENHRY and CDR2 is SYGVKD. DNA for the CDR3: TGTGCCATCAGTGAATTGCGGGACATGACCTACAATGAGCAGTTCTTC. Translated: CAISELRDMTYNEQFF.

The V and J genes are TRBV5-4 and TRBJ2-7; TRBD2 aligns across 7 bases. The CDR3 contains 16 residues. Germline V gives CDR1 SGHNT, CDR2 YYREEE (reference sequence). V was pared by 0 bases and J by 4 bases, with 10 bases of the junction left unmatched. CDR3 nucleotide sequence: TGTGCCAGCAGCTTGGCCGGTGGGAAGCGGGGTTACGAGCAGTACTTC. Encoded protein: CASSLAGGKRGYEQYF.

The V gene is TRBV9, the J gene TRBJ2-5; TRBD1 is a possible D gene (6 bases). Germline values: CDR1 SGDLS, CDR2 YYNGEE. Trimming stripped 0 bases from V and 5 bases from J, with 11 bases between. CDR3 length equals 14 residues. This chain's CDR3 is CASSVATGWETQYF. The CDR3 region has the DNA TGTGCCAGCAGCGTAGCTACAGGGTGGGAGACCCAGTACTTC.

The rearrangement links TRBV25-1 to TRBJ2-1, with D maybe TRBD2 (6 bases). The length of the CDR3 is 16 residues. V was cut by 3 bases and J by 8 bases, with 20 bases left in between. Germline V CDR1 and CDR2: MGHDK, SYGVNS. CDR3 coding DNA: TGTGCCAGCAGTGACCCCCGACTAGGGAGGTCTGATGAGCAGTTCTTC. It yields the protein CASSDPRLGRSDEQFF.

The rearrangement joins TRBV30 to TRBJ1-1; tentative D call: TRBD1 (5 bases). The CDR3 is 14 residues long. CDR1 is GTSNPN, CDR2 SVGIG, per germline (reference sequence). V was cut by 3 bases and J by 1 base, with 12 bases left in between. The CDR3 loop reads CAWSPGTSNTEAFF. The CDR3 coding sequence is TGTGCCTGGAGCCCCGGGACCTCGAACACTGAAGCTTTCTTT.

The J gene is TRBJ2-7, the V gene TRBV7-9; D might be TRBD1 (5 bases). Germline V CDR1 and CDR2: SEHNR, FQNEAQ (reference sequence). CDR3 length: 16 amino acids. V was clipped by 4 bases and J by 1 base, with 17 bases between them. This CDR3 reads CASSSPLGGASYEQYF. The CDR3 bases are TGTGCCAGCAGCTCCCCCTTAGGTGGGGCATCCTACGAGCAGTACTTC. Variable domain in full (rest from reference TRBV7-9 and TRBJ2-7): DTGVSQNPRHKITKRGQNVTFRCDPISEHNRLYWYRQTLGQGPEFLTYFQNEAQLEKSRLLSDRFSAERPKGSFSTLEIQRTEQGDSAMYLCASSSPLGGASYEQYFGPGTRLTVT.

This chain uses TRBV7-9 with TRBJ2-3, with unresolved D. The V gene's germline CDR1 is SEHNR and CDR2 FQNEAQ (reference sequence). The CDR3 consists of 17 residues. V shed 1 base and J shed 2 bases, with 16 bases lying between them. The CDR3: CASSLGGPQIHTDTQYF. CDR3 DNA sequence: TGTGCCAGCAGCTTAGGAGGACCACAAATACACACAGATACGCAGTATTTT.

The V call is TRBV7-2, the J call TRBJ2-7, with D possibly being TRBD2 (7 bases). The germline V gene has CDR1 SGHTA and CDR2 FQGNSA. The CDR3 extends over 15 amino acids. Trimming took 2 bases from V and 4 from J, leaving 15 bases between them. The DNA for the CDR3 is TGTGCCAGCAGCTTATCCGCAGGGGACTATTACGAGCAGTACTTC. It yields the protein CASSLSAGDYYEQYF.

The V call is TRBV5-8, the J call TRBJ2-7; 9 nucleotides agree with TRBD1. CDR1 is SGHTS and CDR2 is YDEGEE in the germline V gene. Germline trimming cut 3 bases from V and 9 bases from J; bases unmatched to any gene: 4. The CDR3 loop spans 12 amino acids. CDR3 nucleotide sequence: TGTGCCAGCAGCTCGCGACAGGGGGGGCAGTACTTC. This encodes CASSSRQGGQYF.

The V and J genes are TRBV9 and TRBJ2-7; D possibly corresponds to TRBD2 (6 bases). Per the germline V gene, CDR1 is SGDLS and CDR2 is YYNGEE. The germline V and J ends were trimmed by 1 base and 0 bases, with 14 bases remaining between them. CDR3 length equals 16 residues. CDR3 bases: TGTGCCAGCAGCGTACGCGGGACGGCGAGCTCCTACGAGCAGTACTTC. It is translated as CASSVRGTASSYEQYF.

This rearrangement joins TRBV5-1 to TRBJ2-5; D is tentatively TRBD1 or TRBD2 (5 bases each). The germline CDR1 and CDR2 sequences are SGHRS and YFSETQ. The CDR3 covers 15 residues. Between the trimmed V and J ends, which lost 7 bases and 5 bases, there was a span of 21 bases. This chain's CDR3 is CASCPTGPDRETQYF. The CDR3 nucleotides are TGCGCCAGCTGCCCTACGGGACCGGACCGGGAGACCCAGTACTTC.

The gene calls are TRBV7-6 and TRBJ2-2, with no clear D. CDR1 SGHVS and CDR2 FNYEAQ come from the germline V gene. V was pared by 0 bases and J by 0 bases, with 11 bases between. This CDR3 region has 17 residues. The CDR3 loop reads CASSLARWAANTGELFF. The CDR3 nucleotides read TGTGCCAGCAGCTTAGCCAGGTGGGCCGCGAACACCGGGGAGCTGTTTTTT.